This TCR beta chain was identified during a study of blood T cell repertoires in COVID-19. For the study at large: Some COVID-19 samples were acute and others convalescent; all came from the United States, Italy and Spain. PBMCs, B-cell-depleted T cells, or T cells provided the cDNA or gDNA that made up the material.

The authors' processing: Estimated nucleated cell counts came from reference gene primer amplification. Method: immunoSEQ multiplex PCR; TCRdb's copy keeps in-frame clones and lacks some. That table gives V, J and clone size, and the DNA gave D and trimming. Of 100,000 to 150,000 clones in the sample, over 60% were seen once. Germline V lookup: CDR1 SGHNT, CDR2 YYREEE (reference sequence). The V end was cut by 3 bases, the J end by 6 bases, with 12 bases between. The CDR3 length is 13 residues. The chain is built from TRBV5-4 and TRBJ1-1; D is uncertain. The receptor was derived from a woman aged 70 to 79 with acute or convalescent COVID-19. Specimen: peripheral blood. The CDR3 nucleotides read TGTGCCAGCAGCTGGAGGGCCGGGCCTGAAGCTTTCTTT. Protein: CASSWRAGPEAFF.